The 23 T cell receptor beta chains below were found in one sample sequenced in a study of cytomegalovirus exposure and HLA in healthy donors. Amplification used 60 Vbeta primers and 13 Jbeta primers. The data were produced by immunoSEQ multiplex PCR, yet TCRdb's version contains in-frame clones alone and is incomplete. The sample records 200,000 or so clones, approximately 78% being singletons. What was sequenced was PBMCs. These TCRs come from a man aged 30 to 39 in good health and CMV-seronegative.

The chain couples TRBV5-4 to TRBJ1-1; D gene uncertain. The CDR3 is 14 amino acids. V was shortened by 4 bases and J by 5 bases, with 15 bases between the two germline ends. Per germline, CDR1 SGHNT and CDR2 YYREEE (reference sequence). The CDR3 here is CASSPPGRKTEAFF. The DNA of the CDR3 is TGTGCCAGCAGCCCCCCGGGTAGGAAGACTGAAGCTTTCTTT.

The rearrangement links TRBV5-1 to TRBJ1-2; D is uncertain. V lost 5 bases and J lost 6, with 23 bases in between. The CDR3 is 16 residues long. Germline V gene lookup returns CDR1 SGHRS and CDR2 YFSETQ. The CDR3 nucleotides are TGCGCCAGCAGACCCATCCCGCCGGCCAGCGTCCATGGCTACACCTTC. It yields the protein CASRPIPPASVHGYTF.

The rearrangement links TRBV15 to TRBJ2-2; TRBD2 agrees at 10 bases. Trimming removed 5 bases from V and 1 base from J; junction bases left unmatched: 1. This CDR3 comprises 15 residues. In germline, CDR1 is LNHNV, CDR2 YYDKDF (reference sequence). CDR3 in amino acids: CATSPSGGNTGELFF. CDR3 DNA: TGTGCCACCAGCCCTAGCGGGGGGAACACCGGGGAGCTGTTTTTT.

This clone came up once. The chain combines TRBV10-2 with TRBJ2-3, with 7 bases that match TRBD2. Trimming cost V 4 bases and J 2 bases; bases outside gene matches: 6. This CDR3 spans 15 amino acids. CDR1 and CDR2 (germline): WSHSY, SAAADI. CDR3 in DNA: TGCGCCAGCAGTGCGACGGGGGGATTCACAGATACGCAGTATTTT. It codes for CASSATGGFTDTQYF.

The chain couples TRBV10-1 to TRBJ2-7; 9 positions match TRBD1. From germline, CDR1 is WNHNN and CDR2 SYGVQD (reference sequence). This CDR3 has 18 amino acids. V gave up 6 bases and J gave up 0 bases; unmatched junction bases: 15. The CDR3, as DNA: TGCGCCAGCAGGTACCCGGGACAGGGCCTGCGGAGCTCCTACGAGCAGTACTTC. Translating it yields CASRYPGQGLRSSYEQYF.

V gene TRBV5-1 combines with J gene TRBJ2-7; 10 bases fit TRBD1. There are 14 residues in the CDR3. Germline lookup yields CDR1 SGHRS and CDR2 YFSETQ. After removal of 3 bases from V and 3 bases from J, the junction contained 3 bases not matched to a gene. CDR3 DNA: TGCGCCAGCAGCTCCGGGACAGGGGACTACGAGCAGTACTTC. Translating it yields CASSSGTGDYEQYF. The full variable domain, with the rest looked up from reference TRBV5-1 and TRBJ2-7, is KAGVTQTPRYLIKTRGQQVTLSCSPISGHRSVSWYQQTPGQGLQFLFEYFSETQRNKGNFPGRFSGRQFSNSRSEMNVSTLELGDSALYLCASSSGTGDYEQYFGPGTRLTVT.

This clone occurred a few times. CDR3 DNA sequence: TGTGCCAGCAGCCGGGATGTTAATGAAAAACTGTTTTTT. As protein: CASSRDVNEKLFF. The gene calls are TRBV6-1 and TRBJ1-4, with unresolved D. This CDR3 has 13 amino acids. Germline values: CDR1 MNHNS, CDR2 SASEGT. The ends were cut back, 6 bases at V and 4 bases at J, with 9 bases in the middle.

The chain joins TRBV4-1 to TRBJ1-1; D gene ambiguous. Germline CDR1 MGHRA, CDR2 YSYEKL. The CDR3 is 13 amino acids. V was shortened by 3 bases and J by 7 bases, with 12 bases between the two germline ends. The CDR3 protein is CASSHGRRGEAFF. The CDR3 DNA sequence: TGCGCCAGCAGCCACGGTAGGCGAGGTGAAGCTTTCTTT.

V is TRBV11-1 and J is TRBJ1-3, with 10 bases fitting TRBD1. With 5 bases clipped from V and 1 base from J, the junction kept 11 bases outside the gene matches. The CDR3 is 18 amino acids. Germline values: CDR1 SGHAT, CDR2 FQDESV (reference sequence). DNA for the CDR3: TGTGCCAGCAGCCCGGACCCGGGACAGGGGTTTTCTGGAAACACCATATATTTT. Its protein product is CASSPDPGQGFSGNTIYF.

V is TRBV5-1 and J is TRBJ2-5; 11 positions agree with TRBD1. Germline values: CDR1 SGHRS, CDR2 YFSETQ. The CDR3 sequence is 15 residues long. J gave up 5 bases and V 4 bases, and 7 bases lay outside the gene matches. The CDR3 region has the DNA TGCGCCAGCAGCGACGGACAGGGGGCTTTGGAGACCCAGTACTTC. Residues: CASSDGQGALETQYF. Filled out from reference TRBV5-1 and TRBJ2-5, the complete variable domain reads KAGVTQTPRYLIKTRGQQVTLSCSPISGHRSVSWYQQTPGQGLQFLFEYFSETQRNKGNFPGRFSGRQFSNSRSEMNVSTLELGDSALYLCASSDGQGALETQYFGPGTRLLVL.

The rearrangement joins TRBV28 to TRBJ2-7; D is ambiguous. V gave up 3 bases and J gave up 5 bases, with 11 bases separating them. From germline, CDR1 is MDHEN and CDR2 SYDVKM. The CDR3 length is 13 residues. This CDR3 is CASSFRVVDEQYF. The CDR3, as DNA: TGTGCCAGCAGTTTTCGGGTTGTAGACGAGCAGTACTTC.

This rearrangement joins TRBV4-1 to TRBJ1-5; tentative D call: TRBD1 (5 bases). This CDR3 is built from 15 residues. Germline CDR1 is MGHRA and CDR2 is YSYEKL. The V end was cut by 0 bases, the J end by 7 bases, with 13 bases between. In nucleotides, the CDR3 is TGCGCCAGCAGCCAAGATGGCGGGGGAGAGCAGCCCCAGCATTTT. As protein: CASSQDGGGEQPQHF.

The chain employs TRBV19 and TRBJ1-5; a weak D match, TRBD1 (6 bases). V gave up 5 bases and J gave up 2 bases, with 13 bases separating them. Germline CDR1 and CDR2: LNHDA and SQIVND (reference sequence). The CDR3 contains 15 residues. In DNA, the CDR3 is TGTGCCAGTAGTTGGGGGGGCGAGGGCAATCAGCCCCAGCATTTT. Protein sequence: CASSWGGEGNQPQHF. The full variable domain, completed using reference TRBV19 and TRBJ1-5, is DGGITQSPKYLFRKEGQNVTLSCEQNLNHDAMYWYRQDPGQGLRLIYYSQIVNDFQKGDIAEGYSVSREKKESFPLTVTSAQKNPTAFYLCASSWGGEGNQPQHFGDGTRLSIL.

This clone showed up just once. The chain couples TRBV25-1 to TRBJ1-5; D not resolved. Germline V lookup: CDR1 MGHDK, CDR2 SYGVNS. There are 16 residues in the CDR3. The V end lost 6 bases, the J end lost 2 bases, and 17 bases lay between the germline ends. CDR3 region: CASSGLSRGRNQPQHF. The CDR3 DNA sequence: TGTGCCAGCAGCGGGCTCTCGAGAGGGCGCAATCAGCCCCAGCATTTT.

The V and J genes are TRBV5-1 and TRBJ1-1, with D possibly TRBD1 on 6 matching bases. Germline-derived CDR1 and CDR2 are SGHRS and YFSETQ. CDR3 length: 17 residues. V lost 7 bases and J 0 bases, leaving 22 bases between the germline ends. The CDR3 DNA follows: TGCGCCAGCCGCCGCTGGGCAGGGGCCGGGATGAACACTGAAGCTTTCTTT. Translating it yields CASRRWAGAGMNTEAFF. The whole variable domain, filled in from reference TRBV5-1 and TRBJ1-1, reads KAGVTQTPRYLIKTRGQQVTLSCSPISGHRSVSWYQQTPGQGLQFLFEYFSETQRNKGNFPGRFSGRQFSNSRSEMNVSTLELGDSALYLCASRRWAGAGMNTEAFFGQGTRLTVV.

As regards this clone: The junction does not match germline at one end; this may be a read error. This chain links TRBV5-1 with TRBJ1-2; 11 positions agree with TRBD1. CDR1 is SGHRS and CDR2 is YFSETQ in the germline V gene. The CDR3 is made up of 15 amino acids. The CDR3 is CASSLRGQGADGCTF. Here the CDR3 DNA reads TGCGCCAGCAGCCTAAGAGGACAGGGGGCAGATGGCTGCACCTTC. Full variable domain (remainder filled in from reference TRBV5-1 and TRBJ1-2): KAGVTQTPRYLIKTRGQQVTLSCSPISGHRSVSWYQQTPGQGLQFLFEYFSETQRNKGNFPGRFSGRQFSNSRSEMNVSTLELGDSALYLCASSLRGQGADGCTFGSGTRLTVV.

The J gene is TRBJ1-1, the V gene TRBV28; the D gene is possibly TRBD1 (6 bases). CDR3 length: 16 residues. Germline CDR1 is MDHEN and CDR2 is SYDVKM. V gave up 5 bases and J gave up 0 bases, with 16 bases separating them. CDR3 protein: CASSDRRGFMNTEAFF. The CDR3, as DNA: TGTGCCAGCAGTGACAGGCGAGGTTTCATGAACACTGAAGCTTTCTTT.

Concerning this clone itself: Its ends do not fully match the called genes, so a read error is possible. The gene calls are TRBV18 and TRBJ2-6, with a tentative D call TRBD1 (5 bases). The CDR3 spans 16 residues. The V gene's germline CDR1 is KGHSH and CDR2 LQKENI. CDR3 residues: CASSLGRPAGASVLTF. DNA for the CDR3: TGTGCCAGCTCACTGGGCCGGCCGGCTGGGGCCAGCGTCCTGACTTTC.

This clone was seen once. The chain recombines TRBV5-1 with TRBJ1-1; the match to TRBD1 covers 10 bases. The CDR3 extends over 14 amino acids. CDR1 and CDR2 (germline): SGHRS, YFSETQ. The V gene end was trimmed by 5 bases and the J gene end by 1 base; junction bases not matched to a gene: 2. The CDR3 spells CASRGTGANTEAFF. The CDR3 bases are TGCGCCAGCAGAGGGACAGGGGCGAACACTGAAGCTTTCTTT. Complete variable domain (other parts from reference TRBV5-1 and TRBJ1-1): KAGVTQTPRYLIKTRGQQVTLSCSPISGHRSVSWYQQTPGQGLQFLFEYFSETQRNKGNFPGRFSGRQFSNSRSEMNVSTLELGDSALYLCASRGTGANTEAFFGQGTRLTVV.

As regards this clone: The junction departs from the called germline gene at one end, perhaps through a read error. The V and J genes are TRBV27 and TRBJ1-1; 7 bases fit TRBD1. CDR3 size: 15 residues. Per the germline V gene, CDR1 is MNHEY and CDR2 is SMNVEV (reference sequence). CDR3 in amino acids: CAGREQGTANTEAFF. The DNA of the CDR3 is TGTGCCGGCAGGGAGCAGGGGACAGCGAACACTGAAGCTTTCTTT.

In this sample, this clone turned up once. The chain combines TRBV10-3 with TRBJ1-6; TRBD1 agrees at 7 bases. The CDR3 consists of 16 residues. The V and J ends lost 0 bases and 7 bases, in that order; junction bases with no gene match: 6. CDR1 is ENHRY, CDR2 SYGVKD, per germline. CDR3 sequence: CAISESKTGVNSPLHF. The CDR3 region has the DNA TGTGCCATCAGTGAGTCCAAAACAGGGGTAAATTCACCCCTCCACTTT.

The chain employs TRBV19 and TRBJ1-2; D is undetermined. With 5 bases removed from V and 8 bases from J, the gap between germline ends came to 12 bases. CDR1 and CDR2 from the germline V gene are LNHDA and SQIVND (reference sequence). This CDR3 is 12 amino acids long. CDR3 loop: CASSALPSGYTF. DNA of the CDR3: TGTGCCAGTAGTGCCCTCCCGAGCGGCTACACCTTC.

V gene TRBV6-5 combines with J gene TRBJ1-2; 7 nucleotides agree with TRBD1. Germline values: CDR1 MNHEY, CDR2 SVGAGI. This CDR3 is built from 14 residues. Losses at the gene ends were 2 bases for V and 8 bases for J; bases not matched to a gene: 8. The CDR3: CASSYLDRSRGYTF. CDR3 bases: TGTGCCAGCAGTTACCTGGACAGGTCGCGGGGCTACACCTTC.